Each of the 9 T cell receptor beta chains below was sequenced from the same sample in a study of beta chain features in type 1 diabetes. All of the isolated RNA was reverse transcribed, so expressed TCRB transcripts were sequenced. Measured with immunoSEQ multiplex PCR; TCRdb has only the in-frame clones, and not every one. The sample lists more than 300,000 clones; 9.5% to 10% were seen once. Notes on the study in general: Within each of all four CD4+ subsets, Type 1 diabetes patients had TCRB CDR3s that were moderately but significantly shorter.

Their recognized antigens are unknown. Input material: central memory CD4+ T cells from blood. The receptors were gathered from a man aged 25 to 40 with type 1 diabetes.

This clone has just a few counts. The same CDR3 is also encoded by other DNA sequences in this sample. This rearrangement joins TRBV27 to TRBJ1-2, with TRBD1 identical over 9 bases. J gave up 6 bases and V 2 bases, and 4 bases lay outside the gene matches. CDR3 length equals 14 residues. Germline-derived CDR1 and CDR2 are MNHEY and SMNVEV (reference sequence). CDR3 nucleotide sequence: TGTGCCAGCAGTTTACGAGGACAGGGGCATGGCTACACCTTC. Its protein is CASSLRGQGHGYTF.

V is TRBV7-3 and J is TRBJ2-7, with a weak D call TRBD2 (6 bases). Germline assignment: CDR1 SGHTA and CDR2 FQGTGA. The ends were cut back, 2 bases at V and 6 bases at J, with 17 bases in the middle. This CDR3 comprises 15 residues. CDR3 protein: CASSLGGLAASEQYF. As DNA, the CDR3 is TGTGCCAGCAGCTTAGGAGGGCTAGCCGCCAGCGAGCAGTACTTC.

V usage is TRBV2 and J usage is TRBJ2-5; no clear D gene. The CDR3 has 11 amino acids. V shed 6 bases and J shed 3 bases, with 5 bases lying between them. Germline CDR1 reads SNHLY; CDR2 reads FYNNEI. The CDR3 reads CASSAKETQYF. The DNA for the CDR3 is TGTGCCAGCAGCGCAAAAGAGACCCAGTACTTC.

The chain has TRBV25-1 and TRBJ2-7; D not certain. CDR3 size: 15 residues. Germline CDR1 MGHDK, CDR2 SYGVNS. V was pared by 3 bases and J by 7 bases, with 19 bases between. CDR3 loop: CASSDLASSSGEQYF. CDR3 nucleotide sequence: TGTGCCAGCAGTGATCTGGCTTCTTCTTCGGGTGAGCAGTACTTC.

The chain employs TRBV30 and TRBJ1-5; unclear D gene. V shed 0 bases and J shed 6 bases, with 15 bases lying between them. There are 15 residues in the CDR3. The V gene's germline CDR1 is GTSNPN and CDR2 SVGIG (reference sequence). The CDR3 loop reads CAWSVSLGMGQPQHF. The CDR3 bases are TGTGCCTGGAGTGTGTCTCTAGGGATGGGTCAGCCCCAGCATTTT.

J is TRBJ2-2 and V is TRBV30, with 10 bases matching TRBD2. The V segment lost 4 bases and the J segment 5 bases; nucleotides outside the gene matches: 7. This CDR3 has 15 residues. CDR1 GTSNPN and CDR2 SVGIG come from the germline V gene (reference sequence). In nucleotides, the CDR3 is TGTGCCTGGACTCTAGCGGGAGAGGGAACCGGGGAGCTGTTTTTT. This sequence encodes CAWTLAGEGTGELFF.

This clone has just a few counts. The CDR3 nucleotides read TGTGCCAGCAGAAACCAGGGGGCCGGGGCTTTCTTT. Amino acids: CASRNQGAGAFF. V is TRBV28 and J is TRBJ1-1; 8 bases align to TRBD1. The germline V gene has CDR1 MDHEN and CDR2 SYDVKM. The CDR3 spans 12 residues. J lost 11 bases, V lost 6 bases, and 8 bases had no gene match.

The rearrangement joins TRBV7-3 to TRBJ1-2; weak D call: TRBD1 (6 bases). The CDR3 is made up of 15 amino acids. Trimming pared 5 bases from V and 1 base from J, leaving 14 bases between. Germline values: CDR1 SGHTA, CDR2 FQGTGA. Here the CDR3 DNA reads TGTGCCAGCAGCCTGGGGGGCAGCGGTAACTATGGCTACACCTTC. It codes for CASSLGGSGNYGYTF.

This clone has ten or more counts. The chain carries TRBV18 and TRBJ1-1; D unclear. This CDR3 has 13 residues. Trimming left V 5 bases short and J 0 bases short, with 7 bases between. Looked up from germline, CDR1 is KGHSH and CDR2 is LQKENI. CDR3 sequence reads: CASSVEMNTEAFF. The CDR3 DNA sequence: TGTGCCAGCTCAGTAGAGATGAACACTGAAGCTTTCTTT. Variable domain in full (rest from reference TRBV18 and TRBJ1-1): NAGVMQNPRHLVRRRGQEARLRCSPMKGHSHVYWYRQLPEEGLKFMVYLQKENIIDESGMPKERFSAEFPKEGPSILRIQQVVRGDSAAYFCASSVEMNTEAFFGQGTRLTVV.